This paragraph covers one T cell receptor beta chain sequence. Original data processing: Estimation of nucleated cell counts was performed using reference gene primer amplification. Measured with immunoSEQ multiplex PCR; TCRdb has only the in-frame clones, and not every one. From that table come the V and J calls and clone size; the DNA was used to work out D and trimming. The table has over 200,000 clones, 65% to 90% seen once. Resolution of symptoms, clearance, or two negative PCRs was present in recovered Cohort 3 donors. This entry is derived from a study of blood T cell repertoires in COVID-19. The CDR3 has 11 residues. The V end was cut by 6 bases, the J end by 3 bases, with 3 bases between.

This chain uses TRBV12-3 or TRBV12-4 with TRBJ1-5, with D uncertain. The specimen sequenced was PBMCs or T cells enriched from blood (not recorded which). This receptor was taken from a young man who had recovered from COVID-19. The CDR3 DNA reads as TGTGCCAGCAGCTCCAATCAGCCCCAGCATTTT. Translation: CASSSNQPQHF.